Included here is one T cell receptor (beta chain) sequence, with context. TCRdb independently ran MiXCR on the 5' RACE reads; one entry per CDR3 protein. The sample includes around 110,000 distinct CDR3 sequences, less than 15% seen only once; the top ten take about 15%. The time point is: blood at routine non-recurrence follow-up after resection. Without sorting, whole RNA was sequenced from tumor, nontumor lung or frozen PBMC. The data stem from a study of spatial heterogeneity in lung cancer. Looking at the study overall: The 60 to 90 donors had untreated early-stage non-small cell lung cancer. Among detected sequences, beta-chain ones consistently exceeded alpha-chain ones in number.

Germline V gene lookup returns CDR1 SGHRS and CDR2 YFSETQ. The CDR3 is 15 amino acids. V was pared by 1 base and J by 0 bases, with 11 bases between. The chain has TRBV5-1 and TRBJ2-7, with D tentatively TRBD2 (6 bases). The sample in question was PBMCs, obtained at follow-up. The sequence derives from a male donor with early-stage non-small cell lung cancer. CDR3 protein: CASSLSGRDSYEQYF. For the CDR3, the DNA is TGCGCCAGCAGCTTGTCGGGGCGGGACTCCTACGAGCAGTACTTC.